A selection of T cell receptor beta chains follows, all from one sample in a study of radiotherapy plus CTLA-4 blockade in lung cancer. The repertoire was sequenced with immunoSEQ multiplex PCR; TCRdb's copy has only in-frame clones and lacks some. The data show more than 95,000 clones, about 77% seen once. This specimen was peripheral blood, taken from a patient treated with radiotherapy plus ipilimumab. Every receptor here comes from a human donor with non-small cell lung cancer who had a partial response to radiotherapy plus ipilimumab. CDR3s include the opening cysteine and the closing phenylalanine or tryptophan. D genes are given only for firm matches. Some rows have no size entry. The others give once, few or many, or a class for an expanded clone.

V	size	J	D	CDR3	DNA
TRBV2	NA	TRBJ2-2	TRBD1	CASGTGVTGELFF	TGTGCCAGCGGGACAGGGGTTACCGGGGAGCTGTTTTTT
TRBV12-5	NA	TRBJ2-2	TRBD2	CASGYARLAGGLRDTGELFF	TGTGCTAGTGGGTACGCAAGACTAGCGGGAGGGCTTAGGGACACCGGGGAGCTGTTTTTT
TRBV19	NA	TRBJ2-1	NA	CASQNRSSYNEQFF	TGTGCCAGCCAGAACCGGAGCTCCTACAATGAGCAGTTCTTC
TRBV7-8	NA	TRBJ1-2	NA	CASSSGDNGYTF	TGTGCCAGCAGCTCCGGGGACAATGGCTACACCTTC
TRBV2	NA	TRBJ1-2	NA	CASTTEGWVGYTF	TGTGCCAGCACAACGGAGGGGTGGGTTGGCTACACCTTC
TRBV28	NA	TRBJ1-2	NA	CASSLVSRGGGYGYTF	TGTGCCAGCAGTTTAGTCTCCCGGGGGGGCGGATATGGCTACACCTTC
TRBV7-8	NA	TRBJ2-3	TRBD2	CASSLDRGSADTQYF	TGTGCCAGCAGCTTAGATCGCGGGAGTGCAGATACGCAGTATTTT
TRBV29-1	NA	TRBJ2-3	NA	CSVEYTSTDTQYF	TGCAGCGTTGAGTACACCTCCACAGATACGCAGTATTTT
TRBV6-5	NA	TRBJ2-1	NA	CASSSPASGNNEQFF	TGTGCCAGCAGCTCCCCTGCGAGCGGCAACAATGAGCAGTTCTTC
TRBV2	NA	TRBJ1-1	NA	CASTEGVNTEAFF	TGTGCCAGCACCGAGGGGGTGAACACTGAAGCTTTCTTT
TRBV6-4	NA	TRBJ1-6	TRBD1	CASSMGTDNSPLHF	TGTGCCAGCAGTATGGGGACAGATAATTCACCCCTCCACTTT
TRBV18	NA	TRBJ2-1	TRBD2	CASSPPQAFTSGRAAEQFF	TGTGCCAGCTCACCTCCCCAAGCCTTTACTAGCGGGAGGGCGGCTGAGCAGTTCTTC
TRBV6-1	NA	TRBJ1-2	TRBD1	CASSGDRGRRGYTF	TGTGCCAGCAGTGGGGACAGGGGGCGACGAGGCTACACCTTC
TRBV2	NA	TRBJ2-2	NA	CASSQDTGELFF	TGTGCCAGCAGTCAGGACACCGGGGAGCTGTTTTTT
TRBV6-5	once	TRBJ2-1	TRBD2	CASSSGGSNEQFF	TGTGCCAGCTCCTCGGGGGGGAGTAATGAGCAGTTCTTC
TRBV30	once	TRBJ2-5	NA	CAWSRDYQETQYF	TGTGCCTGGAGCCGGGACTACCAAGAGACCCAGTACTTC
TRBV2	NA	TRBJ1-4	NA	CAGGRFLREKLFF	TGTGCCGGAGGGAGGTTCCTGCGTGAAAAACTGTTTTTT
TRBV10-3	NA	TRBJ1-2	TRBD1	CAIGGGQDTNYGYTF	TGTGCCATCGGGGGGGGACAGGATACGAACTATGGCTACACCTTC
TRBV5-5	few	TRBJ2-1	TRBD2	CASSPAWGGNEQFF	TGTGCCAGCAGCCCGGCTTGGGGGGGGAATGAGCAGTTCTTC
TRBV6-1	NA	TRBJ1-5	TRBD1	CASIAGGASNQPQHF	TGTGCCAGCATCGCAGGGGGCGCGAGCAATCAGCCCCAGCATTTT
TRBV28	few	TRBJ1-4	NA	CASSLFRAANEKLFF	TGTGCCAGCAGTTTATTCAGGGCCGCTAATGAAAAACTGTTTTTT
TRBV28	NA	TRBJ2-1	NA	CASSLIGSWSYNEQFF	TGTGCCAGCAGTTTAATCGGTTCGTGGTCCTACAATGAGCAGTTCTTC
TRBV7-9	NA	TRBJ1-2	NA	CASVGSDYYGYTF	TGTGCCAGCGTTGGAAGTGACTACTATGGCTACACCTTC
TRBV6-1	NA	TRBJ2-5	TRBD2	CASSEDGTRLETQYF	TGTGCCAGCAGTGAAGATGGGACTAGATTGGAGACCCAGTACTTC